This TCR beta chain comes out of a study of technical replicates of blood from a handful of donors. Germline CDR1 reads MNHNY; CDR2 reads SVGAGI (reference sequence). The CDR3 contains 14 residues. V was clipped by 4 bases and J by 4 bases; unmatched bases: 5. The table came from immunoSEQ multiplex PCR; TCRdb's copy has only in-frame clones and leaves some out. Found here are 60,000 to 90,000 clones, approximately 97% of them singletons; the top ten hold approximately 0.21%. The source material was T cells isolated from PBMCs. The receptor's source is a human donor in good health. The chain combines TRBV6-6 with TRBJ1-1; 8 nucleotides align to TRBD1. The CDR3 reads CASSSTGGVTEAFF. The CDR3 DNA is TGTGCCAGCAGTTCAACAGGGGGTGTCACTGAAGCTTTCTTT.